What follows is one TCR beta chain and its context. Trimming pared 8 bases from V and 0 bases from J, leaving 18 bases between. The CDR3 contains 15 residues. CDR1 and CDR2 from the germline V gene are GTSNPN and SVGIG (reference sequence). These data are taken from a study of beta chain features in type 1 diabetes. As every portion of the isolated RNA was reverse transcribed, the sequencing read expressed TCRB transcripts. An average of approximately 4 million reads was obtained for naive, central memory and regulatory T cell samples. Clones were read by immunoSEQ multiplex PCR, and TCRdb kept only the in-frame ones, dropping some. Of 250,000 or so clones in the sample, more than 65% were seen once. Stem cell-like memory, regulatory, central memory and naive CD4+ cells were sorted via CD45RO/CCR7/CD25/CD127/CD95/CD27. In all sorted populations, purity surpassed 98%.

V and J are TRBV30 and TRBJ2-3; D perhaps matches TRBD2 (5 bases). Sequencing used naive CD4+ T cells from blood. The clonotype was recovered from a man under 40 in good health. The CDR3 nucleotides are TGTGCCGTGAGCGGTCCAAAGCCTAGCACAGATACGCAGTATTTT. This sequence encodes CAVSGPKPSTDTQYF.